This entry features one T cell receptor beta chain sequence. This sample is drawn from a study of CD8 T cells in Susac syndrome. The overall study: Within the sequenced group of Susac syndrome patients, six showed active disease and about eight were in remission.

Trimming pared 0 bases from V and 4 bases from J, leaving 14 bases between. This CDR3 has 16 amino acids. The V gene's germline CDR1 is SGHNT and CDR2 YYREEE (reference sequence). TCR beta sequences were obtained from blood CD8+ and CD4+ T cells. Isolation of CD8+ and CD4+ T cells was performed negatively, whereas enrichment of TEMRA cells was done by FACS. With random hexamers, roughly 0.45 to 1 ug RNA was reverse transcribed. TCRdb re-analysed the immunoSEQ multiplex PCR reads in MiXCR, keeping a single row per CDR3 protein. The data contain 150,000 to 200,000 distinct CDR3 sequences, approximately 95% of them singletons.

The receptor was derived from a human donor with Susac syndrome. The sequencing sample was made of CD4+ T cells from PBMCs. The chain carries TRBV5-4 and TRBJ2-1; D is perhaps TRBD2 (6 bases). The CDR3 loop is CASSLGGGIRYNEQFF. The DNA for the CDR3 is TGTGCCAGCAGCTTGGGAGGCGGGATTCGGTACAATGAGCAGTTCTTC.